A selection of T cell receptor beta chains follows, all from one sample in a study of a mutant IDH1 vaccine in newly diagnosed glioma. These receptors lack a known antigen. Assay: immunoSEQ multiplex PCR; the TCRdb copy retains only in-frame clones and omits some. The profile shows around 65,000 clones, about four fifths of them singletons. Sample: PBMCs, taken from a glioma patient whose treatment included an IDH1 peptide vaccine. The receptor set was obtained from a man aged 50 or older with glioma. The CDR3 runs from the conserved cysteine through the conserved F or W. D genes are given only for firm matches. Size is stated for part of the rows, as once, few or many counts, or as a class when the clone is expanded.

v_gene	d_gene	abundance	j_gene	CDR3aa	CDR3nt
TRBV6-5	TRBD1	few	TRBJ1-4	CASRLTGDGEKLFF	TGTGCCAGCAGATTGACAGGGGACGGTGAAAAACTGTTTTTT
TRBV5-6	-	-	TRBJ2-1	CASSPRGGPYNEQFF	TGTGCCAGCAGCCCGCGCGGGGGCCCCTACAATGAGCAGTTCTTC
TRBV30	TRBD2	once	TRBJ2-3	CAWTKRGGVDTQYF	TGTGCCTGGACGAAGCGGGGGGGCGTAGATACGCAGTATTTT
TRBV18	TRBD1	once	TRBJ1-1	CASSPSTGGIFF	TGTGCCAGCTCACCCTCGACAGGGGGGATCTTCTTT
TRBV10-3	-	-	TRBJ1-2	CAISEGLAYGYTF	TGTGCCATCAGTGAAGGCCTCGCCTATGGCTACACCTTC
TRBV19	-	-	TRBJ2-2	CASSGGGGLGTGELFF	TGTGCCAGTAGTGGAGGAGGGGGTCTGGGCACCGGGGAGCTGTTTTTT
TRBV9	TRBD2	-	TRBJ2-1	CASSAQAGVPLTSGRADEQFF	TGTGCCAGCAGCGCTCAGGCCGGGGTGCCCCTGACTAGCGGGAGGGCCGATGAGCAGTTCTTC
TRBV2	-	-	TRBJ2-7	CASRDSPSYEQYF	TGTGCCAGCAGGGACTCCCCCTCCTACGAGCAGTACTTC
TRBV7-8	-	-	TRBJ1-1	CASSLGSTMAGLMNTEAFF	TGTGCCAGCAGCTTAGGCTCAACTATGGCCGGTCTGATGAACACTGAAGCTTTCTTT
TRBV2	TRBD2	few	TRBJ2-5	CASSQVLAGEAFGETQYF	TGTGCCAGCAGCCAAGTACTAGCGGGAGAAGCGTTTGGAGAGACCCAGTACTTC
TRBV4-3	-	-	TRBJ1-3	CASSQVLGASSGNTIYF	TGCGCCAGCAGCCAAGTTTTAGGGGCGAGCTCTGGAAACACCATATATTTT
TRBV21-1	-	-	TRBJ2-7	CASSPAGTQICSYEQYF	TGTGCCAGCAGCCCCGCCGGGACTCAAATATGCTCCTACGAGCAGTACTTC
TRBV30	-	-	TRBJ2-4	CAWSDNVAKNIQYF	TGTGCCTGGAGTGATAATGTGGCCAAAAACATTCAGTACTTC
TRBV9	-	-	TRBJ2-7	CASSPTSIYEQYF	TGTGCCAGCAGCCCCACTAGTATCTACGAGCAGTACTTC
TRBV30	-	few	TRBJ1-6	CAWTNGGRDSPLHF	TGTGCCTGGACCAACGGGGGTAGGGATTCACCCCTCCACTTT
TRBV12-5	-	-	TRBJ1-2	CASGFHESGTTF	TGTGCTAGTGGTTTCCACGAGTCCGGGACCACCTTC
TRBV15	-	-	TRBJ2-1	CATSRAGTKTYNEQFF	TGTGCCACCAGCAGAGCTGGAACAAAAACCTACAATGAGCAGTTCTTC
TRBV5-6	-	-	TRBJ1-5	CASSRGGLSDQPQHF	TGTGCCAGCAGCAGAGGGGGTTTGAGCGATCAGCCCCAGCATTTT
TRBV5-1	-	-	TRBJ1-6	CASSLSGATNSPLHF	TGCGCCAGCAGCTTATCGGGCGCCACTAATTCACCCCTCCACTTT
TRBV21-1	-	-	TRBJ2-7	CASSKTGRGINEQYF	TGTGCCAGCAGCAAAACGGGCAGGGGTATAAACGAGCAGTACTTC
TRBV14	TRBD1	-	TRBJ1-2	CASSQVGQGGYTF	TGTGCCAGCAGCCAAGTAGGACAGGGTGGCTACACCTTC
TRBV9	-	-	TRBJ1-2	CASSWEGGYGYTF	TGTGCCAGCAGCTGGGAGGGAGGCTATGGCTACACCTTC
TRBV5-1	-	-	TRBJ2-2	CASSLVGGSLAGELFF	TGCGCCAGCAGCTTGGTTGGGGGGTCTCTTGCCGGGGAGCTGTTTTTT
TRBV6-1	-	-	TRBJ1-5	CASSAGTSSYQPQHF	TGTGCCAGCAGTGCAGGGACATCTAGTTATCAGCCCCAGCATTTT
TRBV13	TRBD2	-	TRBJ2-3	CASSADVRTSGGTTSTDTQYF	TGTGCCAGCAGCGCCGATGTCCGGACTAGCGGGGGGACGACTAGCACAGATACGCAGTATTTT
TRBV11-2	-	-	TRBJ1-1	CASSLETQREAFF	TGTGCCAGCAGCTTAGAAACACAGAGGGAAGCTTTCTTT
TRBV5-6	-	-	TRBJ2-1	CASSLGSYNEQFF	TGTGCCAGCAGCTTAGGGTCCTACAATGAGCAGTTCTTC
TRBV6-6	-	-	TRBJ1-6	CASSAPGANSPLHF	TGTGCCAGCAGTGCCCCGGGAGCCAATTCACCCCTCCACTTT
TRBV2	-	-	TRBJ2-5	CASSDVGFQETQYF	TGTGCCAGCAGTGATGTTGGTTTTCAAGAGACCCAGTACTTC
TRBV2	TRBD1	-	TRBJ2-7	CASGGALTGGYEQYF	TGTGCCAGTGGCGGGGCTCTAACAGGGGGGTACGAGCAGTACTTC
TRBV29-1	-	few	TRBJ1-1	CSVEGWGADTEAFF	TGCAGCGTTGAAGGTTGGGGCGCAGACACTGAAGCTTTCTTT
TRBV18	-	-	TRBJ2-6	CASSNNRDIQSRANVLTF	TGTGCCAGCTCAAACAATAGGGACATACAAAGTCGGGCCAACGTCCTGACTTTC
TRBV9	-	-	TRBJ1-2	CASSVVGHYGYTF	TGTGCCAGCAGCGTAGTAGGGCACTATGGCTACACCTTC
TRBV12-5	-	few	TRBJ1-1	CASLGEWWDTEAFF	TGTGCTAGTCTGGGGGAATGGTGGGACACTGAAGCTTTCTTT
TRBV5-1	-	-	TRBJ1-3	CASSLGGGGAAGNTIYF	TGCGCCAGCAGCTTAGGCGGCGGGGGAGCGGCTGGAAACACCATATATTTT
TRBV20-1	-	few	TRBJ2-7	CSARRDEQYF	TGCAGTGCTCGACGTGACGAGCAGTACTTC
TRBV19	-	medium-sized	TRBJ1-1	CASSIGTKAFF	TGTGCCAGTAGTATTGGGACAAAAGCTTTCTTT